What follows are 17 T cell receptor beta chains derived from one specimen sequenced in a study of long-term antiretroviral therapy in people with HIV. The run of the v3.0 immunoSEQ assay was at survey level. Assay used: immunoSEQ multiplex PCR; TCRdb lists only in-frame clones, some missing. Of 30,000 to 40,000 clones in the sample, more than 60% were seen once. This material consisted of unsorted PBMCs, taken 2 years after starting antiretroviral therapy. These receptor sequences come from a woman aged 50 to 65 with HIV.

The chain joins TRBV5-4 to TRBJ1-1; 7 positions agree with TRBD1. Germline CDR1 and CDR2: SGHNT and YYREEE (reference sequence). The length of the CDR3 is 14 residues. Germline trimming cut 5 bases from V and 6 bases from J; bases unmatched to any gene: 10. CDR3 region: CASRRQAQGAEAFF. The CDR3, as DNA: TGTGCCAGCAGACGCCAGGCCCAGGGGGCTGAAGCTTTCTTT. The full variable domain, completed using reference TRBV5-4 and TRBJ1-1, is ETGVTQSPTHLIKTRGQQVTLRCSSQSGHNTVSWYQQALGQGPQFIFQYYREEENGRGNFPPRFSGLQFPNYSSELNVNALELDDSALYLCASRRQAQGAEAFFGQGTRLTVV.

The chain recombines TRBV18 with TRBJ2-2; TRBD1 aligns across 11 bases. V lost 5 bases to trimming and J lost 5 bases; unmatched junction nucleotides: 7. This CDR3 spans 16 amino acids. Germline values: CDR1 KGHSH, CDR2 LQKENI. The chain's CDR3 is CASSSGRDRGTGELFF. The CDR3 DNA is TGTGCCAGCTCATCGGGCCGGGACAGGGGGACCGGGGAGCTGTTTTTT. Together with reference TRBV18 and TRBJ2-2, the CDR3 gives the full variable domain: NAGVMQNPRHLVRRRGQEARLRCSPMKGHSHVYWYRQLPEEGLKFMVYLQKENIIDESGMPKERFSAEFPKEGPSILRIQQVVRGDSAAYFCASSSGRDRGTGELFFGEGSRLTVL.

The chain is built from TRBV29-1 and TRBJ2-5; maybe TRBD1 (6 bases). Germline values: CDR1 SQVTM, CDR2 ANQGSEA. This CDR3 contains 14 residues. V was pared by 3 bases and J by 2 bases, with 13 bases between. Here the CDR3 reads CSVEPQGSQETQYF. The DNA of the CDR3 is TGCAGCGTTGAGCCACAGGGCTCGCAAGAGACCCAGTACTTC.

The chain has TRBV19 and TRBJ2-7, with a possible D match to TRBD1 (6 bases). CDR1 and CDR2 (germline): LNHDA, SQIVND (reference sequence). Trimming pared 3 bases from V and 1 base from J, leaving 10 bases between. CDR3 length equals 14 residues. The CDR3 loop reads CASSMTGTSYEQYF. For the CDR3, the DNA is TGTGCCAGTAGTATGACAGGCACATCCTACGAGCAGTACTTC.

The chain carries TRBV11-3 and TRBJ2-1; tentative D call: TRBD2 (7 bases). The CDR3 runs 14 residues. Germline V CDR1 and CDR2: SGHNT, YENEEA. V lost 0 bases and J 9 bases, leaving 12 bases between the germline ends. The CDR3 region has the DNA TGTGCCAGCAGCTTAGAGGGCGGGGGCGTTGAGCAGTTCTTC. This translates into CASSLEGGGVEQFF.

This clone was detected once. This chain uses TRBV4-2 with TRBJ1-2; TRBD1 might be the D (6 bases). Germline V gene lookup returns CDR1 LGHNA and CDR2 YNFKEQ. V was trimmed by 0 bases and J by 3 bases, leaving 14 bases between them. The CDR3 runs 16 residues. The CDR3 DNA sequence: TGTGCCAGCAGCCAAGATAGGGGGGCAGGGGACTATGGCTACACCTTC. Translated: CASSQDRGAGDYGYTF.

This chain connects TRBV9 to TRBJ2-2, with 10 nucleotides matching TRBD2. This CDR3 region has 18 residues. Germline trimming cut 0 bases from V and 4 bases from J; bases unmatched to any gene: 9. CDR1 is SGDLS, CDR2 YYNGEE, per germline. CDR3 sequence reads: CASSVVGSGGTFTGELFF. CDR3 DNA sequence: TGTGCCAGCAGCGTAGTAGGTAGCGGGGGGACATTCACCGGGGAGCTGTTTTTT.

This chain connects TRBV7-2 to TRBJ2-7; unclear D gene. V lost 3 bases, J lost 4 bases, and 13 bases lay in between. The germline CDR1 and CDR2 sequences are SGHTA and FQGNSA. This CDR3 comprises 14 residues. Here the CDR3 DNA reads TGTGCCAGCAGCTTTATCAGGAAATCTTACGAGCAGTACTTC. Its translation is CASSFIRKSYEQYF.

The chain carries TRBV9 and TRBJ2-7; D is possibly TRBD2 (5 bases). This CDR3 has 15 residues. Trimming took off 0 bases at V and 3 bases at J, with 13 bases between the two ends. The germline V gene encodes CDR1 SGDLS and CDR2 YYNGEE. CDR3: CASSVAPGWSYEQYF. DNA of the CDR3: TGTGCCAGCAGCGTAGCTCCGGGATGGAGCTACGAGCAGTACTTC.

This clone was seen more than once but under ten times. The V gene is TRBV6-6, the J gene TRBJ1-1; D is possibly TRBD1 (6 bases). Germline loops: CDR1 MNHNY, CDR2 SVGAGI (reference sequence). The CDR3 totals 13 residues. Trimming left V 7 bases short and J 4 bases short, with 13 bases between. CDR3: CASNKQGSTEAFF. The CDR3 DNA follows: TGTGCCAGCAACAAACAGGGAAGCACTGAAGCTTTCTTT.

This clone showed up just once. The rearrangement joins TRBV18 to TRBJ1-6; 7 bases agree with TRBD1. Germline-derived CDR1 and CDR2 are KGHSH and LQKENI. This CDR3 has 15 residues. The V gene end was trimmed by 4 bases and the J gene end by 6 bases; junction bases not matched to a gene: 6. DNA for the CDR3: TGTGCCAGCTCACGGGACGGACAGGTTAATTCACCCCTCCACTTT. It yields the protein CASSRDGQVNSPLHF.

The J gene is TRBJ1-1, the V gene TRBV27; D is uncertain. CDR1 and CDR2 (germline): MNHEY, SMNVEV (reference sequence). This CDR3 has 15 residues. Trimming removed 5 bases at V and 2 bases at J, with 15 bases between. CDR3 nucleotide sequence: TGTGCCAGCAGTCGAGATTCATCTATCAACACTGAAGCTTTCTTT. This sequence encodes CASSRDSSINTEAFF.

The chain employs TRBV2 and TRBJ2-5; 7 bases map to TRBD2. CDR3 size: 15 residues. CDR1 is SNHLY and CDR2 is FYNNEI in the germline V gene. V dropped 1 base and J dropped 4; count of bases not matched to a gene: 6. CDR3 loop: CASSEERGTGETQYF. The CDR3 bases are TGTGCCAGCAGTGAAGAGCGGGGAACAGGAGAGACCCAGTACTTC.

The CDR3 coding sequence is TGTGCCAGCAGTCGAAGGGAGGATACGCAGTATTTT. This gives the protein CASSRREDTQYF. The genes are TRBV9 and TRBJ2-3; possibly TRBD2 for D (5 bases). V shed 5 bases and J shed 6 bases, with 10 bases lying between them. The CDR3 is 12 amino acids. Germline V gene lookup returns CDR1 SGDLS and CDR2 YYNGEE. Combining the CDR3 with reference TRBV9 and TRBJ2-3 gives the whole variable domain DSGVTQTPKHLITATGQRVTLRCSPRSGDLSVYWYQQSLDQGLQFLIQYYNGEERAKGNILERFSAQQFPDLHSELNLSSLELGDSALYFCASSRREDTQYFGPGTRLTVL.

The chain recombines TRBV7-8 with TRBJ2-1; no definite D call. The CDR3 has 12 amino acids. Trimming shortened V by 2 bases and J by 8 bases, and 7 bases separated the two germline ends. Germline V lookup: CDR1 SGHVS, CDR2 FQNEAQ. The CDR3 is CASSLRVHEQFF. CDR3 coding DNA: TGTGCCAGCAGCTTACGCGTTCATGAGCAGTTCTTC.

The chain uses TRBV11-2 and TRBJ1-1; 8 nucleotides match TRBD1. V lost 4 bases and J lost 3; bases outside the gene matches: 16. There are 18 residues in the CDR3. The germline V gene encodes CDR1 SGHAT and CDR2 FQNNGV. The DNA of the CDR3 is TGTGCCAGCAGCTCATCGGTGACAGGGGATTGGGCGGACACTGAAGCTTTCTTT. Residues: CASSSSVTGDWADTEAFF.

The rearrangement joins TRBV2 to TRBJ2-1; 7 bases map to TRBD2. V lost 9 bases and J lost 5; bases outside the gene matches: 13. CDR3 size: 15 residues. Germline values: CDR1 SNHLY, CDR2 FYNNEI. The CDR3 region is CASLPHSGFNNEQFF. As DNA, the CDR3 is TGTGCCAGTCTCCCCCATAGCGGGTTCAACAATGAGCAGTTCTTC.